This T cell receptor (beta chain) is from a study of blood T cell repertoires in COVID-19 (dated by TCRdb to 2018 to 2021). A note on the overall study: Samples covering the acute and convalescent phases of COVID-19 were provided by collaborators in the United States, Italy and Spain. The material from the prospective study consisted of cDNA or gDNA derived from T cells, B-cell-depleted T cells, or PBMCs. Subjects who had been exposed to COVID-19, were actively infected with it, or had recovered from it provided the deeply sampled blood TCRbeta repertoires that made up the dataset. The repertoires were made available in a free public database intended to serve as a resource for research on the immune response to SARS-CoV-2. The samples were drawn from the first 160 participants of the ongoing ImmuneRACE study and from 1,254 subjects provided by 6 global collaborators. A de-identified subject ID, COVID-19 status, age in years and sex were almost always included in the sample metadata. Where HLA class I and class II types were available, the types were taken from metadata supplied by the sample provider, not from assay-based typing.

Notes on this clone: It has no known antigen specificity. Per-nucleotide qualities are absent, and no much larger clonotype sits a single base away.

The germline V gene specifies KGHSH as CDR1 and LQKENI as CDR2. There are 16 amino acids in the CDR3, from cysteine to phenylalanine inclusive. Only CDR3 DNA remains: 48 bases, in frame from the first base. The junction carries 15 bases between V and J, which are trimmed by 4 bases and 2 bases respectively. TCRbeta CDR3 regions were amplified from genomic DNA by means of the immunoSEQ Assay, a bias-controlled multiplex PCR. The authors processed their data as follows. The number of nucleated cells in each sample was estimated by amplification of reference gene primers within the assay. Sequence reads were collapsed and filtered to measure the absolute abundance of every unique TCRbeta CDR3 rearrangement. For each sample, productive Simpson clonality was calculated as the square root of Simpson's diversity index over productive rearrangements. The table was pulled from immuneACCESS by TCRdb, which kept in-frame rearrangements only. Such tables lose some clones; where checked, under half of the loss comes from unresolved V genes, and the rest has no known cause. The V and J calls and clone size are taken from that table; D and trimming were inferred from the DNA. This sample gives 150,000 to 200,000 clones in total; roughly 82% of them show up just once. The top ten hold around 5.2% of the sample.

Study-level results and caveats: How much clinical and demographic metadata was included differed by source and by participant, and the metadata was provided uncurated.

Participants in the prospective study were enrolled through a virtual design, were aged roughly 18 to 90 years, and lived in about 25 United States geographic areas. To assign participants to cohorts, the prospective study relied on clinical history that participants themselves reported in a screening survey and a study questionnaire. Each participant in the prospective study had whole blood, serum and a nasopharyngeal or oropharyngeal swab collected by mobile phlebotomists. Participants in the prospective study had the option to provide additional blood draws and questionnaires over a roughly 2-month period. Before DNA extraction, blood samples from the prospective study were shipped at room temperature or frozen.

Sequences were obtained from PBMCs or T cells enriched from blood (not recorded which). The rearrangement joined TRBV18 to TRBJ1-3; the D gene is perhaps TRBD1, from 6 matching bases. The TCR was taken from a woman in her fifties or sixties with acute COVID-19. The CDR3 reads as follows: CASSQAFTGTGNTIYF. At the DNA level, the sequence is TGTGCCAGCTCACAAGCGTTTACAGGGACTGGAAACACCATATATTTT.